This entry lists 30 T cell receptor beta chains sequenced from one sample in a study of preoperative IRX-2 immunotherapy in early breast cancer. The assay was immunoSEQ multiplex PCR, and TCRdb's table has in-frame clones only and misses some. The sample lists under 40,000 clones, roughly 89% occurring once. Specified treatment: preoperative locoregional IRX-2 cytokine immunotherapy. Sequences were derived from tumor tissue, sampled after IRX-2 immunotherapy. All receptors come from a human donor with breast cancer.

The V call is TRBV6-8, the J call TRBJ1-1; 9 positions agree with TRBD1. CDR1 and CDR2 from the germline V gene are MNHGY and SAAAGT. The CDR3 spans 13 residues. The V gene end was trimmed by 2 bases and the J gene end by 11 bases; junction bases not matched to a gene: 6. CDR3 region: CASSYDRGCEAFF. The CDR3 coding sequence is TGTGCCAGCAGTTACGACAGGGGGTGCGAGGCTTTCTTT.

The genes are TRBV11-3 and TRBJ1-4, with D hard to call. Germline V gives CDR1 SGHNT, CDR2 YENEEA. The V end was cut by 8 bases, the J end by 6 bases, with 16 bases between. The CDR3 spans 14 residues. As DNA, the CDR3 is TGTGCCAGCGCTTTGGACGAGATGGATGAAAAACTGTTTTTT. Its translation: CASALDEMDEKLFF. Drawing the rest from reference TRBV11-3 and TRBJ1-4, the complete variable domain is EAGVVQSPRYKIIEKKQPVAFWCNPISGHNTLYWYLQNLGQGPELLIRYENEEAVDDSQLPKDRFSAERLKGVDSTLKIQPAELGDSAVYLCASALDEMDEKLFFGSGTQLSVL.

The chain has TRBV18 and TRBJ1-1, with D possibly being TRBD1 (5 bases). This CDR3 contains 16 residues. Deletions cut 3 bases from V and 6 bases from J, with 20 bases between. The germline V gene encodes CDR1 KGHSH and CDR2 LQKENI. CDR3 nucleotides: TGTGCCAGCTCACCGGGAAGGACACCAAAGGTCTCTGAAGCTTTCTTT. It yields the protein CASSPGRTPKVSEAFF.

The rearrangement links TRBV7-7 to TRBJ2-5, with 15 bases aligning to TRBD2. The CDR3 sequence is 16 residues long. Germline V lookup: CDR1 SSHAT, CDR2 FNYEAQ (reference sequence). Trimming removed 4 bases from V and 2 bases from J; junction bases left unmatched: 2. The CDR3 region is CASSSGLAGGQETQYF. CDR3 nucleotides: TGTGCCAGCAGCTCCGGACTAGCGGGGGGGCAAGAGACCCAGTACTTC.

This clone has only one observation. The rearrangement joins TRBV7-5 to TRBJ1-3. TRBV7-5 is noted as a pseudogene. This CDR3 region has 15 residues. CDR3 loop: CASSSLSSSGNTIYF. Written as DNA, the CDR3 is TGTGCCAGCAGCTCCTTAAGCTCCTCTGGAAACACCATATATTTT.

DNA of the CDR3: TGTGCCAGCAGCCGAGTGAGGGAGACAGATACGCAGTATTTT. Translation: CASSRVRETDTQYF. The chain joins TRBV7-2 to TRBJ2-3, with TRBD2 as a possible D gene (5 bases). The V gene's germline CDR1 is SGHTA and CDR2 FQGNSA. The CDR3 runs to 14 residues. Trimming took 5 bases from V and 3 from J, leaving 12 bases between them.

This chain joins TRBV19 and TRBJ1-2, with a weak D call TRBD1 (5 bases). The CDR3 extends over 14 amino acids. The germline V gene has CDR1 LNHDA and CDR2 SQIVND (reference sequence). With 2 bases removed from V and 7 bases from J, the gap between germline ends came to 14 bases. The CDR3 sequence is CASSISDSGGGYTF. CDR3 sequence (DNA): TGTGCCAGTAGTATATCGGACTCGGGGGGTGGCTACACCTTC.

The rearrangement links TRBV28 to TRBJ1-1; TRBD1 aligns across 7 bases. This CDR3 has 14 residues. The junction had 4 bases not matched to a gene; V was cut back by 6 bases and J by 0 bases. Germline V gene data show CDR1 as MDHEN and CDR2 as SYDVKM. DNA for the CDR3: TGTGCCAGCAGCTCAGGGGGGGTGAACACTGAAGCTTTCTTT. It yields the protein CASSSGGVNTEAFF.

This clone was observed a few times. The rearrangement uses TRBV11-3 and TRBJ1-3; tentatively, D is TRBD1 (5 bases). Germline CDR1 and CDR2: SGHNT and YENEEA. The CDR3 loop spans 18 amino acids. V gave up 4 bases and J gave up 0 bases, with 19 bases separating them. The CDR3 sequence: CASSSSPDTTISGNTIYF. CDR3 DNA sequence: TGTGCCAGCAGCTCCAGCCCGGACACCACCATCTCTGGAAACACCATATATTTT. The variable domain in full, completed from reference TRBV11-3 and TRBJ1-3, reads EAGVVQSPRYKIIEKKQPVAFWCNPISGHNTLYWYLQNLGQGPELLIRYENEEAVDDSQLPKDRFSAERLKGVDSTLKIQPAELGDSAVYLCASSSSPDTTISGNTIYFGEGSWLTVV.

The chain has TRBV6-8 and TRBJ1-6; D ambiguous. Trimming removed 11 bases from V and 4 bases from J, with 21 bases in between. The CDR3 runs to 16 residues. Germline assignment: CDR1 MNHGY and CDR2 SAAAGT. CDR3 sequence: CASRASQFSYNSPLHF. In nucleotides, the CDR3 is TGTGCCTCGCGGGCCAGCCAGTTCTCTTATAATTCACCCCTCCACTTT.

The chain joins TRBV7-1 to TRBJ1-5; D unclear. TRBV7-1 has ORF status, its function being uncertain. V was pared by 4 bases and J by 0 bases, with 10 bases between. The CDR3 sequence is 15 residues long. CDR3 DNA: TGTGCCAGCAGCTTAAACACGTTTAGCAATCAGCCCCAGCATTTT. It specifies CASSLNTFSNQPQHF.

The V gene is TRBV19, the J gene TRBJ1-3; D perhaps matches TRBD1 (5 bases). V lost 8 bases to trimming and J lost 3 bases, with 20 bases between them. Germline V gives CDR1 LNHDA, CDR2 SQIVND (reference sequence). CDR3 size: 16 residues. The CDR3 loop is CASESYWGGIGNTIYF. CDR3 nucleotides: TGTGCCAGTGAGTCGTATTGGGGCGGTATTGGAAACACCATATATTTT.

This sequence joins TRBV6-8 and TRBJ2-4, with D unclear. V was shortened by 0 bases and J by 0 bases, with 9 bases between the two germline ends. CDR3 length equals 16 residues. Per the germline V gene, CDR1 is MNHGY and CDR2 is SAAAGT. DNA for the CDR3: TGTGCCAGCAGTTACTCCGTAGGGCTAGCCAAAAACATTCAGTACTTC. Translated: CASSYSVGLAKNIQYF.

CDR3 in DNA: TGCGCCAGCAGCGCCGTCCCAACCGGGAGGGAGACCCAGTACTTC. Its translation: CASSAVPTGRETQYF. The rearrangement uses TRBV5-1 and TRBJ2-5; 7 nucleotides match TRBD2. Germline V lookup: CDR1 SGHRS, CDR2 YFSETQ. The CDR3 runs to 15 residues. The V segment lost 4 bases and the J segment 5 bases; nucleotides outside the gene matches: 11.

This clone was found a few times. The chain uses TRBV11-3 and TRBJ2-2, with TRBD1 matching over 8 bases. This CDR3 has 15 residues. The ends lost 3 bases at V and 5 bases at J; junction bases unmatched: 5. Germline loops: CDR1 SGHNT, CDR2 YENEEA. CDR3: CASSLAWDRTGELFF. The CDR3 region has the DNA TGTGCCAGCAGCTTGGCCTGGGACAGGACCGGGGAGCTGTTTTTT.

This clone was detected once. The CDR3 DNA reads as TGTGCCAGCAGTTTAGAGGGGGCCTACACCGGGGAGCTGTTTTTT. As protein: CASSLEGAYTGELFF. V usage is TRBV27 and J usage is TRBJ2-2; 7 bases fit TRBD1. The CDR3 totals 15 residues. Germline lookup yields CDR1 MNHEY and CDR2 SMNVEV (reference sequence). The ends lost 2 bases at V and 3 bases at J; junction bases unmatched: 3.

This clone was counted between two and nine times. This chain uses TRBV11-3 with TRBJ2-2; TRBD2 agrees at 14 bases. The V gene end was trimmed by 5 bases and the J gene end by 5 bases; junction bases not matched to a gene: 10. CDR1 and CDR2 from the germline V gene are SGHNT and YENEEA. The CDR3 runs 18 residues. The CDR3 DNA follows: TGTGCCAGCAGCCAAGCGTGGGGACTAGCGGGAGTTACCGGGGAGCTGTTTTTT. This sequence encodes CASSQAWGLAGVTGELFF. Combining the CDR3 with reference TRBV11-3 and TRBJ2-2 gives the whole variable domain EAGVVQSPRYKIIEKKQPVAFWCNPISGHNTLYWYLQNLGQGPELLIRYENEEAVDDSQLPKDRFSAERLKGVDSTLKIQPAELGDSAVYLCASSQAWGLAGVTGELFFGEGSRLTVL.

This clone was detected once. This sequence joins TRBV6-8 and TRBJ1-3, with D possibly being TRBD1 (6 bases). This CDR3 region has 15 residues. CDR1 MNHGY and CDR2 SAAAGT come from the germline V gene. V lost 0 bases to trimming and J lost 0 bases, with 6 bases between them. CDR3: CASSYSRGSGNTIYF. The CDR3 bases are TGTGCCAGCAGTTACTCCAGGGGCTCTGGAAACACCATATATTTT.

The rearrangement joins TRBV5-1 to TRBJ1-1, with D uncertain. CDR1 is SGHRS, CDR2 YFSETQ, per germline. This CDR3 has 15 residues. Trimming removed 0 bases at V and 4 bases at J, with 13 bases between. CDR3 loop: CASSLEVTRSTEAFF. The CDR3, as DNA: TGCGCCAGCAGCTTGGAAGTGACAAGAAGCACTGAAGCTTTCTTT.

This chain links TRBV7-1 with TRBJ2-4; possible D gene TRBD2, 5 bases. TRBV7-1 is classed as an ORF, of uncertain function. V lost 4 bases and J lost 9, with 13 bases in between. The CDR3 extends over 13 amino acids. The CDR3 sequence is CASSLAWLGIQYF. The DNA for the CDR3 is TGTGCCAGCAGCTTAGCGTGGCTGGGCATTCAGTACTTC.

The V call is TRBV18, the J call TRBJ2-7; 10 bases are shared with TRBD1. The CDR3 consists of 14 residues. From germline, CDR1 is KGHSH and CDR2 LQKENI. V gave up 8 bases and J gave up 3 bases; unmatched junction bases: 7. The CDR3 bases are TGTGCCAGCGCCCCGACAGGGGGCGGCTACGAGCAGTACGTC. Translated: CASAPTGGGYEQYV.

This clone was picked up a small number of times. J is TRBJ2-6 and V is TRBV6-8; 7 bases fit TRBD1. The CDR3 is 16 amino acids. Germline values: CDR1 MNHGY, CDR2 SAAAGT. J gave up 0 bases and V 8 bases, and 7 bases lay outside the gene matches. CDR3: CASLQGVASGANVLTF. CDR3 nucleotides: TGTGCCAGCCTCCAGGGGGTCGCCTCTGGGGCCAACGTCCTGACTTTC.

The chain has TRBV29-1 and TRBJ1-2, with a tentative D call TRBD1 (6 bases). V was cut by 2 bases and J by 5 bases, with 12 bases left in between. Germline V gives CDR1 SQVTM, CDR2 ANQGSEA. The CDR3 length is 13 residues. CDR3 amino acids: CSVETGNRYGYTF. The DNA of the CDR3 is TGCAGCGTTGAAACAGGGAATCGGTATGGCTACACCTTC.

This clone was seen just once. The chain carries TRBV11-3 and TRBJ1-1; unclear D gene. CDR3 length: 14 residues. Germline V gene sequence: CDR1 SGHNT, CDR2 YENEEA. Trimming left V 2 bases short and J 7 bases short, with 14 bases between. The CDR3 DNA reads as TGTGCCAGCAGCTTAAACGCCCTCAGAGATGAAGCTTTCTTT. This gives the protein CASSLNALRDEAFF.

The rearrangement links TRBV6-8 to TRBJ1-2, with D tentatively TRBD1 (6 bases). Germline V CDR1 and CDR2: MNHGY, SAAAGT. The CDR3 sequence is 14 residues long. The V end was cut by 6 bases, the J end by 2 bases, with 13 bases between. The CDR3 protein is CASRVTGTNYGYTF. The CDR3 DNA is TGTGCCAGCAGAGTTACAGGGACCAACTATGGCTACACCTTC.

V and J are TRBV7-5 and TRBJ1-3. TRBV7-5 is annotated as a pseudogene. This CDR3 region has 15 residues. The CDR3 loop is CASSLDALGVGTIYF. In DNA form, the CDR3 reads TGTGCCAGCAGCTTAGATGCCCTTGGGGTGGGCACCATATATTTT.

V usage is TRBV28 and J usage is TRBJ1-2; D not certain. V lost 6 bases and J lost 4, with 9 bases in between. Germline CDR1 MDHEN, CDR2 SYDVKM. This CDR3 comprises 12 residues. Written as DNA, the CDR3 is TGTGCCAGCAGCCTCGACACCTATGGCTACACCTTC. As protein: CASSLDTYGYTF.

V and J are TRBV6-8 and TRBJ2-1; D call uncertain. The V end was cut by 2 bases, the J end by 10 bases, with 9 bases between. The CDR3 has 12 amino acids. The V gene's germline CDR1 is MNHGY and CDR2 SAAAGT. The CDR3: CASSYEGGEQFF. The DNA of the CDR3 is TGTGCCAGCAGTTACGAAGGTGGGGAGCAGTTCTTC.

This chain joins TRBV11-3 and TRBJ2-7; no definite D call. This CDR3 has 18 residues. V was shortened by 5 bases and J by 4 bases, with 27 bases between the two germline ends. Germline CDR1 SGHNT, CDR2 YENEEA. CDR3 in DNA: TGTGCCAGCAGCCAAGGTAACCCCCGGGTAGGAATCGGGTACGAGCAGTACTTC. Amino acid sequence: CASSQGNPRVGIGYEQYF.

V gene TRBV7-7 combines with J gene TRBJ1-2, with 11 bases matching TRBD1. The CDR3 spans 16 residues. Trimming cost V 1 base and J 7 bases; bases outside gene matches: 8. Germline V gives CDR1 SSHAT, CDR2 FNYEAQ (reference sequence). The CDR3 reads CASSLGLDRGQGGYTF. In DNA form, the CDR3 reads TGTGCCAGCAGCTTAGGCCTGGACAGGGGGCAAGGTGGCTACACCTTC.